A single sample is the source of the 13 T cell receptor beta chains below, sequenced in a study of cytomegalovirus exposure and HLA in healthy donors (dated by TCRdb to about 2017). Library preparation was by the immunoSEQ multiplex PCR assay. For the multiplex PCR, a mixture combining 60 forward primers for TCR Vbeta segments and 13 reverse primers for TCR Jbeta segments was used. The clones in this table, taken by TCRdb from immuneACCESS, are in-frame only. Not every clone is retained; where verified, under half of the shortfall comes from an unresolved V gene, and the cause of the rest is unknown. The sample table gives tens of thousands of clones. Approximately 1.2% of the sample rests with the top ten. Sequenced: PBMCs. These receptors came from a woman aged 40 to 50 in good health and CMV-seronegative.

This sequence joins TRBV9 and TRBJ1-3; D not resolved. The CDR3 length is 14 residues. Germline assignment: CDR1 SGDLS and CDR2 YYNGEE. The V and J ends lost 4 bases and 2 bases respectively, with 10 bases between them. CDR3 sequence (DNA): TGTGCCAGCAGCTTGGGGAGTCCTGGAAACACCATATATTTT. As protein: CASSLGSPGNTIYF.

The chain joins TRBV29-1 to TRBJ2-5; possibly TRBD2 for D (6 bases). The CDR3 runs to 14 residues. V was clipped by 8 bases and J by 4 bases, with 20 bases between them. CDR1 is SQVTM and CDR2 is ANQGSEA in the germline V gene. CDR3 sequence (DNA): TGCAGCAGCCGCGGGGCGGCCAATGGAGAGACCCAGTACTTC. Protein sequence: CSSRGAANGETQYF.

The chain carries TRBV5-1 and TRBJ2-7, with TRBD1 matching over 8 bases. Germline V gives CDR1 SGHRS, CDR2 YFSETQ. The CDR3 runs 15 residues. J lost 0 bases, V lost 3 bases, and 5 bases had no gene match. CDR3 nucleotide sequence: TGCGCCAGCAGCTCCCGGACAGGGAGCTCCTACGAGCAGTACTTC. It specifies CASSSRTGSSYEQYF.

This chain links TRBV7-2 with TRBJ1-1; possible D gene TRBD1, 5 bases. From germline, CDR1 is SGHTA and CDR2 FQGNSA. Trimming removed 6 bases from V and 8 bases from J, with 13 bases in between. This CDR3 has 12 residues. The chain's CDR3 is CASRSGWVEAFF. The CDR3 region has the DNA TGTGCCAGCAGATCAGGGTGGGTGGAAGCTTTCTTT.

This sequence joins TRBV4-3 and TRBJ1-1; D possibly corresponds to TRBD1 (6 bases). In germline, CDR1 is LGHNA, CDR2 YSLEER. The CDR3 runs 14 residues. Trimming took off 4 bases at V and 4 bases at J, with 13 bases between the two ends. The CDR3 nucleotides are TGCGCCAGCAGCCCGTCAGGGGTTGCCACTGAAGCTTTCTTT. Amino acids: CASSPSGVATEAFF.

This chain links TRBV30 with TRBJ1-2, with TRBD1 matching over 7 bases. The V gene end was trimmed by 2 bases and the J gene end by 8 bases; junction bases not matched to a gene: 2. The CDR3 sequence is 11 residues long. Per germline, CDR1 GTSNPN and CDR2 SVGIG (reference sequence). The CDR3 nucleotides are TGTGCCTGGAGTCAGGGGGGCGGCTACACCTTC. Residues: CAWSQGGGYTF.

The rearrangement uses TRBV28 and TRBJ2-7, with D uncertain. Germline V lookup: CDR1 MDHEN, CDR2 SYDVKM. The CDR3 loop spans 12 amino acids. V shed 5 bases and J shed 3 bases, with 8 bases lying between them. As DNA, the CDR3 is TGTGCCAGCAGTCCGCCGAGCTACGAGCAGTACTTC. It translates to CASSPPSYEQYF.

V gene TRBV4-3 combines with J gene TRBJ1-1; possible D gene TRBD1, 5 bases. Trimming shortened V by 0 bases and J by 4 bases, and 12 bases separated the two germline ends. Per germline, CDR1 LGHNA and CDR2 YSLEER. This CDR3 is built from 15 residues. The CDR3: CASSQEARRGTEAFF. The CDR3 DNA is TGCGCCAGCAGCCAAGAAGCTCGGAGGGGCACTGAAGCTTTCTTT.

The V call is TRBV7-9, the J call TRBJ2-7, with D possibly matching TRBD1 (6 bases). The CDR3 runs 14 residues. Trimming pared 5 bases from V and 2 bases from J, leaving 13 bases between. Per the germline V gene, CDR1 is SEHNR and CDR2 is FQNEAQ (reference sequence). The CDR3 DNA reads TGTGCCAGCAGCCTGGGGCAGGGGACCTACGAGCAGTACTTC. Amino acids: CASSLGQGTYEQYF.

The chain employs TRBV13 and TRBJ2-7; 10 nucleotides align to TRBD1. Per germline, CDR1 PRHDT and CDR2 FYEKMQ (reference sequence). The CDR3 covers 15 residues. V was pared by 5 bases and J by 3 bases, with 7 bases of the junction left unmatched. In DNA, the CDR3 is TGTGCCAGCAGCAACCGGGACAGGGGTAGCTACGAGCAGTACTTC. It encodes CASSNRDRGSYEQYF.

The rearrangement links TRBV4-3 to TRBJ1-1, with 7 nucleotides matching TRBD1. J was trimmed by 5 bases and V by 2 bases; bases with no gene match: 14. The CDR3 has 17 amino acids. CDR1 is LGHNA, CDR2 YSLEER, per germline. In DNA, the CDR3 is TGCGCCAGCAGCCAAAATTGGATCACAGGGGAGAGAACTGAAGCTTTCTTT. Translated: CASSQNWITGERTEAFF.

The CDR3 is CASSFWVTSGYKVGNEQFF. The CDR3 DNA reads TGTGCCAGCAGTTTTTGGGTGACTAGTGGTTATAAGGTGGGCAATGAGCAGTTCTTC. The V call is TRBV28, the J call TRBJ2-1, with D tentatively TRBD2 (6 bases). Per germline, CDR1 MDHEN and CDR2 SYDVKM. Between the trimmed V and J ends, which lost 3 bases and 6 bases, there was a span of 27 bases. The CDR3 loop spans 19 amino acids.

The V gene is TRBV4-2, the J gene TRBJ2-7, with 7 bases lining up with TRBD2. Per the germline V gene, CDR1 is LGHNA and CDR2 is YNFKEQ. The CDR3 length is 15 residues. V lost 1 base to trimming and J lost 2 bases; unmatched junction nucleotides: 5. The CDR3 DNA is TGTGCCAGCAGCCAAGCGGAGCGGGGCCCCTACGAGCAGTACTTC. Translating it yields CASSQAERGPYEQYF.